These 8 T cell receptor beta chains were sequenced from one sample in a study of T-cell reconstitution after alpha-beta-depleted transplantation in children. Library preparation (for TCRbeta) was performed with unique molecular identifiers. Using its own MiXCR run on the PCR reads, TCRdb lists one record per CDR3 protein. The sample lists hundreds of thousands of distinct CDR3 sequences; about 12% were seen once. The sequences come from PBMCs from the stem cell graft donor, collected from the stem cell graft. The receptors shown here come from a human donor who donated a stem cell graft to a child with combined immunodeficiency.

This clonotype appeared many times. The V gene is TRBV29-1, the J gene TRBJ2-5; maybe TRBD2 (5 bases). The CDR3 loop spans 13 amino acids. V was trimmed by 7 bases and J by 1 base, leaving 13 bases between them. Germline V gives CDR1 SQVTM, CDR2 ANQGSEA. The CDR3 reads CSAPVGSQETQYF. Written as DNA, the CDR3 is TGCAGCGCCCCGGTGGGGAGCCAAGAGACCCAGTACTTC.

This sequence joins TRBV3-1 and TRBJ1-1, with D possibly TRBD1 on 5 matching bases. This CDR3 is 16 amino acids long. V was trimmed by 1 base and J by 3 bases, leaving 15 bases between them. Germline V gene lookup returns CDR1 LGHDT and CDR2 YNNKEL (reference sequence). This CDR3 is CASSQGIGAGDTEAFF. As DNA, the CDR3 is TGTGCCAGCAGCCAAGGTATTGGGGCTGGGGACACTGAAGCTTTCTTT.

The chain is built from TRBV6-1 and TRBJ2-3; unclear D gene. With 5 bases removed from V and 3 bases from J, the gap between germline ends came to 24 bases. The germline V gene encodes CDR1 MNHNS and CDR2 SASEGT. The CDR3 covers 18 residues. The CDR3: CASSPPQSALGGTDTQYF. DNA for the CDR3: TGTGCCAGCAGTCCTCCCCAGTCGGCCCTAGGCGGAACAGATACGCAGTATTTT.

This clonotype was seen ten or more times. The rearrangement links TRBV7-3 to TRBJ2-5; the match to TRBD1 covers 8 bases. The CDR3 has 13 amino acids. Trimming cost V 4 bases and J 5 bases; bases outside gene matches: 3. Germline V gives CDR1 SGHTA, CDR2 FQGTGA. CDR3 coding DNA: TGTGCCAGCAGCTGGGACAGGTTTGAGACCCAGTACTTC. Translated, it gives CASSWDRFETQYF.

Turning to this clonotype: A much larger clone lies one base from this, so it may be a read error. The genes are TRBV12-3 or TRBV12-4 and TRBJ2-3; D remains unclear. The V end lost 5 bases, the J end lost 1 base, and 4 bases lay between the germline ends. The CDR3 is 12 residues long. In DNA form, the CDR3 reads TGTGCCAGCAGTGGTCGCACAGATACGCAGTATTTT. Its protein is CASSGRTDTQYF.

The table lists this clonotype with many counts. The V and J genes are TRBV9 and TRBJ2-1; 7 bases match TRBD2. The CDR3 is 15 residues long. CDR1 and CDR2 from the germline V gene are SGDLS and YYNGEE. With V trimmed by 1 base and J by 5 bases, 6 bases remained unmatched. The DNA of the CDR3 is TGTGCCAGCAGCGTACTAGCGGAGTTCAACAATGAGCAGTTCTTC. Residues: CASSVLAEFNNEQFF.

The chain recombines TRBV18 with TRBJ1-1; TRBD1 matches 7 bases. CDR1 and CDR2 from the germline V gene are KGHSH and LQKENI. The CDR3 sequence is 14 residues long. J was trimmed by 3 bases and V by 6 bases; bases with no gene match: 7. The CDR3 nucleotides read TGTGCCAGCTCGCCGACAGGGTTTGACACTGAAGCTTTCTTT. Its protein is CASSPTGFDTEAFF.

The table lists this clonotype with a few counts. V gene TRBV12-3 or TRBV12-4 combines with J gene TRBJ2-5, with D possibly being TRBD2 (6 bases). The CDR3 totals 15 residues. V gave up 4 bases and J gave up 4 bases, with 16 bases separating them. The CDR3 region is CASSSRGILLETQYF. The CDR3 DNA is TGTGCCAGCAGTTCCCGGGGGATTTTACTAGAGACCCAGTACTTC.